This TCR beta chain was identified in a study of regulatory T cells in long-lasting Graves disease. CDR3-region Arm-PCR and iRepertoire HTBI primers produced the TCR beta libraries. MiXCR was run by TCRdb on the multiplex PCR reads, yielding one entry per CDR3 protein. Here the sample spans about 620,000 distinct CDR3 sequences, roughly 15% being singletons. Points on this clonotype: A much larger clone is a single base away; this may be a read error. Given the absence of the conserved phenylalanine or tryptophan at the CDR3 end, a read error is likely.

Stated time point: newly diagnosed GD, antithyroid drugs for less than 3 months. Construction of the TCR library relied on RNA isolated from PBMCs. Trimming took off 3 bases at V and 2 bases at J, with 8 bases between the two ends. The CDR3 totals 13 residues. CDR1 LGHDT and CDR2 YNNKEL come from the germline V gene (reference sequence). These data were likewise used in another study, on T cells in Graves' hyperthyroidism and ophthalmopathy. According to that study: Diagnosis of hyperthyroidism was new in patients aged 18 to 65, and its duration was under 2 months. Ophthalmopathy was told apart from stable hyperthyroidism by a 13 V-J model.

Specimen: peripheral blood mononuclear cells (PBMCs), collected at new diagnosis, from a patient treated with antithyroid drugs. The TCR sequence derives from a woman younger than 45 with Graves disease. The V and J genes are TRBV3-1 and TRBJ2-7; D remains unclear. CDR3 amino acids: CASSQVRTYEQYS. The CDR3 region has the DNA TGTGCCAGCAGCCAGGTACGGACCTACGAGCAGTACTCC.